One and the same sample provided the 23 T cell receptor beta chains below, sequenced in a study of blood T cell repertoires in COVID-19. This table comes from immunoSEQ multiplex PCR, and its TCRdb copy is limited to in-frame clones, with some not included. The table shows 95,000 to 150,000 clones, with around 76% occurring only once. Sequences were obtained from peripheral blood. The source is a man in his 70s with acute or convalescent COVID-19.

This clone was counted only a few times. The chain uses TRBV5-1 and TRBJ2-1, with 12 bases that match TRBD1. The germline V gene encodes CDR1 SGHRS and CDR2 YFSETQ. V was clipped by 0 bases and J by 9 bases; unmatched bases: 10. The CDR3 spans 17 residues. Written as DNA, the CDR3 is TGCGCCAGCAGCTTGGATCCACCGGGACAGGGGGCTGGTGAGCAGTTCTTC. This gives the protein CASSLDPPGQGAGEQFF.

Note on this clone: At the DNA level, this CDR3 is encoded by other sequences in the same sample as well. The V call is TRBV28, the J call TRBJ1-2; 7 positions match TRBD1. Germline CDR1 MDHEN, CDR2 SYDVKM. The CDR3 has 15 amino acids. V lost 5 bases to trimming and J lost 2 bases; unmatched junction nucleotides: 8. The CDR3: CASSPDRVGNYGYTF. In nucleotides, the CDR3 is TGTGCCAGCAGTCCTGACAGGGTCGGAAACTATGGCTACACCTTC.

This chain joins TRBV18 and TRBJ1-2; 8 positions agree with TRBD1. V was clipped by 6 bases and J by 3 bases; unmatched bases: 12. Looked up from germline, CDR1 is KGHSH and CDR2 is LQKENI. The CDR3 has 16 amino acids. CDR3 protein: CASSQVTGEQDYGYTF. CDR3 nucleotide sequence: TGTGCCAGCTCGCAAGTGACAGGGGAACAGGACTATGGCTACACCTTC.

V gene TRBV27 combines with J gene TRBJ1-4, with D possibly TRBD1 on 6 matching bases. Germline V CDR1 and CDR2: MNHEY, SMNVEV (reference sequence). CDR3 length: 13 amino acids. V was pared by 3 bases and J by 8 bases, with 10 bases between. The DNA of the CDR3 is TGTGCCAGCAGTTTTCTCGGACAGGAAAAACTGTTTTTT. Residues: CASSFLGQEKLFF.

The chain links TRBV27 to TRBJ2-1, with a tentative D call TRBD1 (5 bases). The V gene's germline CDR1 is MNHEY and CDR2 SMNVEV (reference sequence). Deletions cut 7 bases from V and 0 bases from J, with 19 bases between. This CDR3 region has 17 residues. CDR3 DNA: TGTGCCAGCATCTCTAGGCCAGGGCCCGTCTCCTACAATGAGCAGTTCTTC. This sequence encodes CASISRPGPVSYNEQFF.

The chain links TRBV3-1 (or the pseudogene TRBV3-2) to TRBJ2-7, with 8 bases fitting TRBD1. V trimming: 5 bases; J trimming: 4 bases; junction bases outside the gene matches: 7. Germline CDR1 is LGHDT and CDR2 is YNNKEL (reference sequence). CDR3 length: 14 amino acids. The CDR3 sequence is CASSTRQGRYEQYF. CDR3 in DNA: TGTGCCAGCAGCACTCGACAGGGGAGATACGAGCAGTACTTC.

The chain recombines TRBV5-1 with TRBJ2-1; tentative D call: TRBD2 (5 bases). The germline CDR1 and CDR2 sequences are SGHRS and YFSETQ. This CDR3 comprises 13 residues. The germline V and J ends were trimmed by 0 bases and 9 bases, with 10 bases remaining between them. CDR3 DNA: TGCGCCAGCAGCTTGGACAGTGGAGGTGAGCAGTTCTTC. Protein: CASSLDSGGEQFF.

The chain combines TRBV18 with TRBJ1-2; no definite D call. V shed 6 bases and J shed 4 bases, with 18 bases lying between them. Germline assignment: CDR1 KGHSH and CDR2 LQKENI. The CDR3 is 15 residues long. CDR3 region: CASSDKGSGSYGYTF. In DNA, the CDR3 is TGTGCCAGCTCCGATAAGGGCAGCGGAAGCTATGGCTACACCTTC. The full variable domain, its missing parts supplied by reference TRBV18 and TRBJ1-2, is NAGVMQNPRHLVRRRGQEARLRCSPMKGHSHVYWYRQLPEEGLKFMVYLQKENIIDESGMPKERFSAEFPKEGPSILRIQQVVRGDSAAYFCASSDKGSGSYGYTFGSGTRLTVV.

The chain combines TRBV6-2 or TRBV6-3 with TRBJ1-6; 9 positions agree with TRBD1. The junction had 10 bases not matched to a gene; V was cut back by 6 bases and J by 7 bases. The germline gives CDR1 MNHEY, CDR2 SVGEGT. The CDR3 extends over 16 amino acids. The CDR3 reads CASSPLGQGKNSPLHF. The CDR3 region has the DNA TGTGCCAGCAGCCCTTTGGGACAGGGCAAGAATTCACCCCTCCACTTT.

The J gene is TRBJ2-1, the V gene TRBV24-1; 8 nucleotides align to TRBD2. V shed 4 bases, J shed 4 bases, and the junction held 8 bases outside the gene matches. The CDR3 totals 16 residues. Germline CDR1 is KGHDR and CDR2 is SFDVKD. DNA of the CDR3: TGTGCCACCAGTGACCCCCTAGCGGGCCGATACAATGAGCAGTTCTTC. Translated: CATSDPLAGRYNEQFF.

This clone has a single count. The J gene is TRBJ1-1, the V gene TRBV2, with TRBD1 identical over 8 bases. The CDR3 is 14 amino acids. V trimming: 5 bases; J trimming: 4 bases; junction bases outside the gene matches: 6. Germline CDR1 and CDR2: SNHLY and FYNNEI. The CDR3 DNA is TGTGCCAGCAGTTTCGACAGGGGTGTCACTGAAGCTTTCTTT. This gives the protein CASSFDRGVTEAFF.

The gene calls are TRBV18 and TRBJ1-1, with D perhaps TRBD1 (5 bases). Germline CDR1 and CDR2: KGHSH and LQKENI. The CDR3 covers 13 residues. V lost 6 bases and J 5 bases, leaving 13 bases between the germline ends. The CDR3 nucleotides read TGTGCCAGCTCCGAAGCGGGGGGGACTGAAGCTTTCTTT. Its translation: CASSEAGGTEAFF.

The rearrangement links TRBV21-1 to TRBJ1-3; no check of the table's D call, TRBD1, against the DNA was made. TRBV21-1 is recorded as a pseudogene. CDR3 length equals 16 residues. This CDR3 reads CASSKLPRGSGNTIYF. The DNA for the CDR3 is TGTGCCAGCAGCAAGCTTCCCAGGGGCTCTGGAAACACCATATATTTT.

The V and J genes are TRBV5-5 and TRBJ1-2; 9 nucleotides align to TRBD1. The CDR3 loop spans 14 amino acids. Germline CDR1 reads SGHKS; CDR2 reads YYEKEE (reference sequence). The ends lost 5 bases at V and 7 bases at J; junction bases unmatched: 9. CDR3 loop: CASSRPGTGLGYTF. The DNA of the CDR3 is TGTGCCAGCAGTCGTCCCGGGACAGGGCTTGGCTACACCTTC.

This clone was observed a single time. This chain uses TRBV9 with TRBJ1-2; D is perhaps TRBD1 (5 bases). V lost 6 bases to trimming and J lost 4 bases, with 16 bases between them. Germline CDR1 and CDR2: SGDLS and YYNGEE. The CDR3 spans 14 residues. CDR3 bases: TGTGCCAGCACCCCCAGTGGGGCCCCCTATGGCTACACCTTC. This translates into CASTPSGAPYGYTF.

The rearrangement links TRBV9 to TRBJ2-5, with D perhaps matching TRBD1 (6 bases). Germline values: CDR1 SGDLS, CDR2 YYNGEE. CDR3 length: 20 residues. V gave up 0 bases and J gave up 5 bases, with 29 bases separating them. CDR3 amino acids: CASSVAETPSGTGITETQYF. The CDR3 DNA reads TGTGCCAGCAGCGTAGCTGAAACTCCGTCCGGCACAGGGATAACGGAGACCCAGTACTTC. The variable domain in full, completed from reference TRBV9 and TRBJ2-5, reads DSGVTQTPKHLITATGQRVTLRCSPRSGDLSVYWYQQSLDQGLQFLIQYYNGEERAKGNILERFSAQQFPDLHSELNLSSLELGDSALYFCASSVAETPSGTGITETQYFGPGTRLLVL.

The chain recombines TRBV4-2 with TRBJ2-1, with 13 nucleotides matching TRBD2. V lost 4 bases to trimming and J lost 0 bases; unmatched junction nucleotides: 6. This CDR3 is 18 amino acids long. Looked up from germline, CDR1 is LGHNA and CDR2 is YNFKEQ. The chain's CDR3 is CASSLTSGGPSSYNEQFF. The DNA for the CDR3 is TGTGCCAGCAGCCTGACTAGCGGGGGGCCGAGCTCCTACAATGAGCAGTTCTTC.

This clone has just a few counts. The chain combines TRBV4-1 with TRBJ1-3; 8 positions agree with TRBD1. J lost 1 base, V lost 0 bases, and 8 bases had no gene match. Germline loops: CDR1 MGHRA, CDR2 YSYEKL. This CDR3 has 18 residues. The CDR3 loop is CASSQDMDRAGSGNTIYF. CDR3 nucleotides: TGCGCCAGCAGCCAAGATATGGACAGGGCTGGGTCTGGAAACACCATATATTTT.

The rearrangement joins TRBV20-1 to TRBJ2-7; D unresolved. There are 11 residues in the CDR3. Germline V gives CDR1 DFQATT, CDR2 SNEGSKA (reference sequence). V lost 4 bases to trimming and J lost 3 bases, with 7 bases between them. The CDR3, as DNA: TGCAGTGCTACCTACTTCTACGAGCAGTACTTC. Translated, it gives CSATYFYEQYF.

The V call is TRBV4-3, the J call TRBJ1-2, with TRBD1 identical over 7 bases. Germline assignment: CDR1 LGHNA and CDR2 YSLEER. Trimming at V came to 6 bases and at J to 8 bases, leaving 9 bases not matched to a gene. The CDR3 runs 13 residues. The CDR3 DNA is TGCGCCAGCAGTCTCGCCCAGGGGGACGGCTACACCTTC. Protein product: CASSLAQGDGYTF.

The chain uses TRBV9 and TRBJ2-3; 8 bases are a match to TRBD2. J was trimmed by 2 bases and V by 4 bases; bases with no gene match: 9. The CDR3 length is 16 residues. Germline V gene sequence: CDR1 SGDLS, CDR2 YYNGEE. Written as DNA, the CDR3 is TGTGCCAGCAGCCCCGCGGGGGGCCTCAACACAGATACGCAGTATTTT. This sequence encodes CASSPAGGLNTDTQYF.

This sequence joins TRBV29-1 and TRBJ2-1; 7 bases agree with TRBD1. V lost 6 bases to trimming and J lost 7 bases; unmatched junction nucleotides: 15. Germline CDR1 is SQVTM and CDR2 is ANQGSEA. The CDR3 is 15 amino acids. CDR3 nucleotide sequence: TGCAGCGTAGGGACAGCCTCACTGCAGGGGAATGAGCAGTTCTTC. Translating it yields CSVGTASLQGNEQFF.

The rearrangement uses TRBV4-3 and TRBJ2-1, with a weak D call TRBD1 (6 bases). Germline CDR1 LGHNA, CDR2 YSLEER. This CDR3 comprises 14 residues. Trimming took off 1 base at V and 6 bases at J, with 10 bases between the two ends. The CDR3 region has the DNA TGCGCCAGCAGCCAAGCATTCAGGGGCAATGAGCAGTTCTTC. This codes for CASSQAFRGNEQFF.